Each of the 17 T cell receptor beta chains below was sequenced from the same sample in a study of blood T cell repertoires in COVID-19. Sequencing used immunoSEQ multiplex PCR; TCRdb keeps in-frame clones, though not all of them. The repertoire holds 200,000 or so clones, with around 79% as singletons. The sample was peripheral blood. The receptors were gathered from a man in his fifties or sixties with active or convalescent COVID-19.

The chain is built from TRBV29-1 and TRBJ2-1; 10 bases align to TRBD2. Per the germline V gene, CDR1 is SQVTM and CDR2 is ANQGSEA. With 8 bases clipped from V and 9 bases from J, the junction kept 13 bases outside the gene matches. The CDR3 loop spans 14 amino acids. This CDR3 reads CSRGGAGGGGEQFF. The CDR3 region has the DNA TGCAGCCGCGGTGGAGCGGGAGGGGGAGGTGAGCAGTTCTTC.

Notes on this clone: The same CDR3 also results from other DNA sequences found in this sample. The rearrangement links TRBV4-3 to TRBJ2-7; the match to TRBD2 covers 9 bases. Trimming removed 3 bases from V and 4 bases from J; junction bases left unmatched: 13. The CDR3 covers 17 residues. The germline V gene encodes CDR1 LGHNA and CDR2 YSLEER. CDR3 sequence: CASSQVTGTSLHYEQYF. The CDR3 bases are TGCGCCAGCAGCCAGGTAACCGGGACTAGCCTCCATTACGAGCAGTACTTC.

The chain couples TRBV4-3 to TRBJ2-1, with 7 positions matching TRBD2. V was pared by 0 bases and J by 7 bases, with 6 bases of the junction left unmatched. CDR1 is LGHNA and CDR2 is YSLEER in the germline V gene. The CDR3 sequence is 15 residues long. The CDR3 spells CASSQEGLGGNEQFF. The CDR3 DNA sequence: TGCGCCAGCAGCCAAGAAGGTCTGGGGGGGAATGAGCAGTTCTTC.

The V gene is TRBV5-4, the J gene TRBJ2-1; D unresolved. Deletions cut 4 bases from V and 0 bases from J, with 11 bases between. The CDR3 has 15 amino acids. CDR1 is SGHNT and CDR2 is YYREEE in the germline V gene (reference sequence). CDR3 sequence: CASSPQRGSYNEQFF. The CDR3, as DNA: TGTGCCAGCAGCCCCCAACGCGGCTCCTACAATGAGCAGTTCTTC.

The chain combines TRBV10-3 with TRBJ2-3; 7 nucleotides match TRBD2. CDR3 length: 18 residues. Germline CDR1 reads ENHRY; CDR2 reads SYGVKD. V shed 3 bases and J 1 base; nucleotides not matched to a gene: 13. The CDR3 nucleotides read TGTGCCATCAGTGACGTGGTCCTTGGGGAGGGTGGCACAGATACGCAGTATTTT. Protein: CAISDVVLGEGGTDTQYF.

The CDR3 region has the DNA TGTGCCAGTAGTCCCCCAGGAGCGGGAACTGGTGCTGAGCAGTTCTTC. Protein product: CASSPPGAGTGAEQFF. This chain uses TRBV19 with TRBJ2-1; 7 positions agree with TRBD2. Trimming took 5 bases from V and 9 from J; bases not matched to a gene: 16. Looked up from germline, CDR1 is LNHDA and CDR2 is SQIVND (reference sequence). CDR3 length: 16 amino acids.

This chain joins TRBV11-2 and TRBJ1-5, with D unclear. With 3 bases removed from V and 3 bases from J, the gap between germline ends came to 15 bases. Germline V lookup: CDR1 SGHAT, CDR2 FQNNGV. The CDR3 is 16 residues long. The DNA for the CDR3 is TGTGCCAGCAGCTTGGAGATTGAGGGCTACAATCAGCCCCAGCATTTT. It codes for CASSLEIEGYNQPQHF. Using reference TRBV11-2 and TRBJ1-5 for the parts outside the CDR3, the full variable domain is EAGVAQSPRYKIIEKRQSVAFWCNPISGHATLYWYQQILGQGPKLLIQFQNNGVVDDSQLPKDRFSAERLKGVDSTLKIQPAKLEDSAVYLCASSLEIEGYNQPQHFGDGTRLSIL.

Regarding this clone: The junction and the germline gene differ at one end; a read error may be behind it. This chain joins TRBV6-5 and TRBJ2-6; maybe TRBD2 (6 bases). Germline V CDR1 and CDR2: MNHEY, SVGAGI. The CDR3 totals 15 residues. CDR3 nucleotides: TGTGCCAGCAGTTTGGGGAGGTCTGGAGCCAACGTCCTGACTTTC. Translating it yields CASSLGRSGANVLTF.

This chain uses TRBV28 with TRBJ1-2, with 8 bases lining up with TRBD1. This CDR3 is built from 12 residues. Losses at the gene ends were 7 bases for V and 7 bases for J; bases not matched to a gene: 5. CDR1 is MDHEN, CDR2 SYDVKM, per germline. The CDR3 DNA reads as TGTGCCAGCAATGGACAGGGTCTTGGCTACACCTTC. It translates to CASNGQGLGYTF.

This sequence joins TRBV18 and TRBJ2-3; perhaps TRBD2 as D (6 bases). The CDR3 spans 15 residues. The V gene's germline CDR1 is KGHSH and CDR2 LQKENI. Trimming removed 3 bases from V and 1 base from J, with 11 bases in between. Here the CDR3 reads CASSPRQRGTDTQYF. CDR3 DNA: TGTGCCAGCTCACCTCGGCAGCGGGGCACAGATACGCAGTATTTT.

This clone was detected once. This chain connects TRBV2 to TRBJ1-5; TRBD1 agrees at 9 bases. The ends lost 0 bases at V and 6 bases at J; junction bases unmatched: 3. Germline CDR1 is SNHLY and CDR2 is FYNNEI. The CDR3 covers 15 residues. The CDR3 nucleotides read TGTGCCAGCAGTGAAGCCTGGACAGGGGTTCAGCCCCAGCATTTT. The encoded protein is CASSEAWTGVQPQHF.

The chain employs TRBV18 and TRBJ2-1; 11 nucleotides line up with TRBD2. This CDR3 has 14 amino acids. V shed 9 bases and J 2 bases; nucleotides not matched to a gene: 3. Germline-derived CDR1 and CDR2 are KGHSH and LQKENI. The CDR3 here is CASQTSGTYNEQFF. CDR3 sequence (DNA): TGTGCCAGTCAGACTAGCGGGACCTACAATGAGCAGTTCTTC.

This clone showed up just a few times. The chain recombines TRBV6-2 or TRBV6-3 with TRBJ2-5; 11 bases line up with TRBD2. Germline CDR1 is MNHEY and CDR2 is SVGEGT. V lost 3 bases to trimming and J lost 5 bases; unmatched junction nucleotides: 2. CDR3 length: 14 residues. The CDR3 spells CASSYTSGSETQYF. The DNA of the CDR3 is TGTGCCAGCAGTTATACTAGCGGGAGTGAGACCCAGTACTTC.

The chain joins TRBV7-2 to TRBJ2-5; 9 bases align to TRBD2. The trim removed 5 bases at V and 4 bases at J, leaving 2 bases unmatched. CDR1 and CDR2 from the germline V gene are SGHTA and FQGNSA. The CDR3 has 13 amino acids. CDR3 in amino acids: CASSAAGGETQYF. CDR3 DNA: TGTGCCAGCAGCGCAGCGGGGGGAGAGACCCAGTACTTC.

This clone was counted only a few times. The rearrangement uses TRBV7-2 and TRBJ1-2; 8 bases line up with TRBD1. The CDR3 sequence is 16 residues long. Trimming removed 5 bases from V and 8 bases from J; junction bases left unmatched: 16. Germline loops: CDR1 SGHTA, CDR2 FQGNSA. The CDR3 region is CASSLRQGHQYGGYTF. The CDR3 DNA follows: TGTGCCAGCAGCCTACGACAGGGGCATCAGTACGGAGGCTACACCTTC.

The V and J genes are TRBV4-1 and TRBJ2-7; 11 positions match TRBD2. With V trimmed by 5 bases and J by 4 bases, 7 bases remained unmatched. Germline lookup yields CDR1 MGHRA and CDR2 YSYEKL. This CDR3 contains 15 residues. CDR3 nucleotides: TGCGCCAGCAGCAAACTAGCGGGAGCATCTTACGAGCAGTACTTC. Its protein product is CASSKLAGASYEQYF.

The CDR3 nucleotides are TGTGCCAGCAGCCTACTCGAAGGGGCGGGGCTATACAATGAGCAGTTCTTC. It is translated as CASSLLEGAGLYNEQFF. The J gene is TRBJ2-1, the V gene TRBV3-1 (or the pseudogene TRBV3-2); maybe TRBD2 (6 bases). Looked up from germline, CDR1 is LGHDT and CDR2 is YNNKEL (reference sequence). Deletions cut 4 bases from V and 4 bases from J, with 20 bases between. This CDR3 is 17 amino acids long.